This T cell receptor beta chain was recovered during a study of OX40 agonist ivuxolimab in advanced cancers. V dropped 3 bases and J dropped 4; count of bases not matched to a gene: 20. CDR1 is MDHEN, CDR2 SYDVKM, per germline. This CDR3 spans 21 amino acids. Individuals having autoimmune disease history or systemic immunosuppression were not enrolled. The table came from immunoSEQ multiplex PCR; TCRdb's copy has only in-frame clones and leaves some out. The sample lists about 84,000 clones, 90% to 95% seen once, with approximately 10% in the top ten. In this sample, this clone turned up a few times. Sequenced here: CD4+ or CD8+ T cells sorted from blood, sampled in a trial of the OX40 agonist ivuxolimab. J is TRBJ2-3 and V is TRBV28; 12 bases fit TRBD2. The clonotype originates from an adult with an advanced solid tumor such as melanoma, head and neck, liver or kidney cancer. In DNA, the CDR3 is TGTGCCAGCAGTTTTCCTCTAGCGGGAGGGCCAGGAGGGTTCGAGTCAGATACGCAGTATTTT. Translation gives CASSFPLAGGPGGFESDTQYF.